Listed below are T cell receptor beta chains from one sample, sequenced in a study of cytomegalovirus exposure and HLA in healthy donors. Assay: immunoSEQ multiplex PCR; the TCRdb copy retains only in-frame clones and omits some. The table includes roughly 120,000 clones, roughly 71% detected once. The sequenced sample was PBMCs. These receptors originate from a woman between 50 and 59 years old in good health and CMV-seropositive. The CDR3 runs from the conserved cysteine through the conserved F or W. The order of the fields is clone size, D gene, V gene, J gene, CDR3 DNA, CDR3 protein. The D gene is left open where the match is weak. The size field is filled for only some rows; it gives once, few, many or a size class.

size: NA
D: NA
V: TRBV5-4
J: TRBJ1-6
DNA: TGTGCCAGCAGCTTCGATTACAGAAATTCACCCCTCCACTTT
CDR3: CASSFDYRNSPLHF

size: NA
D: NA
V: TRBV11-2
J: TRBJ1-6
DNA: TGTGCCAGCAGCCCACGGACTGGGCACTCCTATAATTCACCCCTCCACTTT
CDR3: CASSPRTGHSYNSPLHF

size: NA
D: TRBD1
V: TRBV28
J: TRBJ2-7
DNA: TGTGCCAGCAGTTCCCCGGGACAGGGGGCCTACGAGCAGTACTTC
CDR3: CASSSPGQGAYEQYF

size: NA
D: TRBD1
V: TRBV28
J: TRBJ2-2
DNA: TGTGCCAGCAGGGGACAGGGGCGGACCGGGGAGCTGTTTTTT
CDR3: CASRGQGRTGELFF

size: few
D: TRBD1
V: TRBV12-5
J: TRBJ1-2
DNA: TGTGCTAGTGGTTTGCGAGTCGACAGGGCCATTGTCGGCTACACCTTC
CDR3: CASGLRVDRAIVGYTF

size: NA
D: NA
V: TRBV9
J: TRBJ1-3
DNA: TGTGCCAGCAGCCTACAGGGAATCTCTGGAAACACCATATATTTT
CDR3: CASSLQGISGNTIYF

size: NA
D: NA
V: TRBV7-3
J: TRBJ2-7
DNA: TGTGCCAGCAGGTCCGAGGGTGGCAGCGAGCAGTACTTC
CDR3: CASRSEGGSEQYF

size: NA
D: NA
V: TRBV18
J: TRBJ2-6
DNA: TGTGCCAGCTCACGAGCGGGCTCTGGGGCCAACGTCCTGACTTTC
CDR3: CASSRAGSGANVLTF

size: NA
D: TRBD2
V: TRBV5-1
J: TRBJ2-5
DNA: TGCGCCAGCAGTTGGGGAGGGGAGACCCAGTACTTC
CDR3: CASSWGGETQYF

size: NA
D: TRBD1
V: TRBV2
J: TRBJ2-7
DNA: TGTGCCAGCAAGAAGGACAGGGCCTACGAGCAGTACTTC
CDR3: CASKKDRAYEQYF

size: NA
D: TRBD1
V: TRBV5-6
J: TRBJ1-5
DNA: TGTGCCAGCAGCTTGGCCGGGACAGGAAATCAGCCCCAGCATTTT
CDR3: CASSLAGTGNQPQHF

size: NA
D: NA
V: TRBV5-1
J: TRBJ1-5
DNA: TGCGCCAGCAGCCTGGACTCAGGGTATAATCAGCCCCAGCATTTT
CDR3: CASSLDSGYNQPQHF

size: NA
D: NA
V: TRBV7-2
J: TRBJ2-1
DNA: TGTGCCAGCAGCTTAGGCGGGACCAACCCAAATGAGCAGTTCTTC
CDR3: CASSLGGTNPNEQFF

size: few
D: TRBD1
V: TRBV10-3
J: TRBJ1-2
DNA: TGTGCCATCACCGGGACAGGGGTCGGCTACACCTTC
CDR3: CAITGTGVGYTF

size: NA
D: TRBD1
V: TRBV29-1
J: TRBJ2-7
DNA: TGCAGCGCTGGACAGGGGGCGGGAGAGCAGTACTTC
CDR3: CSAGQGAGEQYF

size: NA
D: TRBD2
V: TRBV5-1
J: TRBJ2-1
DNA: TGCGCCAGCACGGGGGGTTCAGCGAATGAGCAGTTCTTC
CDR3: CASTGGSANEQFF

size: once
D: TRBD2
V: TRBV11-1
J: TRBJ2-2
DNA: TGTGCCAGCAGCTTAGGGGGGACTAGCGGAGGCACCGGGGAGCTGTTTTTT
CDR3: CASSLGGTSGGTGELFF

size: NA
D: TRBD1
V: TRBV6-5
J: TRBJ1-6
DNA: TGTGCCAGCAGTAGGGGGCGCCGAAATTCACCCCTCCACTTT
CDR3: CASSRGRRNSPLHF

size: NA
D: NA
V: TRBV10-3
J: TRBJ2-3
DNA: TGTGCCATCAGTGAGTCAAATAGTCCCACAGATACGCAGTATTTT
CDR3: CAISESNSPTDTQYF

size: few
D: TRBD1
V: TRBV5-1
J: TRBJ1-2
DNA: TGCGCCAGCAGCTCGGATCCGGGACAGCTATATGGCTACACCTTC
CDR3: CASSSDPGQLYGYTF

size: NA
D: TRBD2
V: TRBV27
J: TRBJ2-6
DNA: TGTGCCAGCAGTCTAGCGGCTGGGGCCAACGTCCTGACTTTC
CDR3: CASSLAAGANVLTF

size: NA
D: NA
V: TRBV18
J: TRBJ2-3
DNA: TGTGCCAGCTCAGCCAGCGGCACAGATACGCAGTATTTT
CDR3: CASSASGTDTQYF

size: NA
D: NA
V: TRBV5-1
J: TRBJ2-4
DNA: TGCGCCAGCAGCTTGGGCGGGGGCCAAAACATTCAGTACTTC
CDR3: CASSLGGGQNIQYF

size: once
D: NA
V: TRBV19
J: TRBJ2-4
DNA: TGTGCCAGTAGTATATCCCCCAGGGTTGGAAACATTCAGTACTTC
CDR3: CASSISPRVGNIQYF

size: NA
D: TRBD1
V: TRBV6-1
J: TRBJ2-3
DNA: TGTGCCAGCAGTGGGCACAGGGGGCTGGTAGATACGCAGTATTTT
CDR3: CASSGHRGLVDTQYF